Below, 15 T cell receptor beta chains from the same sample are listed, as sequenced in a study of OX40 agonist ivuxolimab in advanced cancers. Profiled with immunoSEQ multiplex PCR; TCRdb holds only in-frame clones, not every one. The table includes 80,000 to 100,000 clones, 92% detected once. Sequencing used CD4+ or CD8+ T cells sorted from blood, obtained in a trial of the OX40 agonist ivuxolimab. The source of these receptors is an adult with an advanced solid tumor such as melanoma, head and neck, liver or kidney cancer.

Note on this clone: The sample contains more than one DNA sequence encoding this CDR3. CDR3 DNA: TGTGCCAGCAGCCCCCGACAGGGGAACACTGAAGCTTTCTTT. Its translation: CASSPRQGNTEAFF. This chain joins TRBV7-3 and TRBJ1-1; TRBD1 aligns across 7 bases. The germline gives CDR1 SGHTA, CDR2 FQGTGA. The trim removed 5 bases at V and 1 base at J, leaving 4 bases unmatched. This CDR3 is 14 amino acids long.

The chain links TRBV9 to TRBJ1-1; possibly TRBD1 for D (5 bases). The CDR3 runs 14 residues. Per germline, CDR1 SGDLS and CDR2 YYNGEE. The germline V and J ends were trimmed by 3 bases and 8 bases, with 17 bases remaining between them. In nucleotides, the CDR3 is TGTGCCAGCAGCGCGGGGGACGGGATAAGAGAAGCTTTCTTT. Residues: CASSAGDGIREAFF.

The rearrangement joins TRBV7-9 to TRBJ2-3, with D unresolved. This CDR3 contains 12 residues. Trimming stripped 5 bases from V and 6 bases from J, with 9 bases between. In germline, CDR1 is SEHNR, CDR2 FQNEAQ (reference sequence). The CDR3 protein is CASSIRSDTQYF. For the CDR3, the DNA is TGTGCCAGCAGCATCAGGTCTGATACGCAGTATTTT. Drawing the rest from reference TRBV7-9 and TRBJ2-3, the complete variable domain is DTGVSQNPRHKITKRGQNVTFRCDPISEHNRLYWYRQTLGQGPEFLTYFQNEAQLEKSRLLSDRFSAERPKGSFSTLEIQRTEQGDSAMYLCASSIRSDTQYFGPGTRLTVL.

This clone was observed a few times. V is TRBV6-5 and J is TRBJ2-7; 10 positions agree with TRBD1. Unmatched junction bases numbered 4, after V lost 6 bases and J lost 2 bases. Germline CDR1 and CDR2: MNHEY and SVGAGI. There are 14 residues in the CDR3. The CDR3 region is CASRPDRGAYEQYF. CDR3 coding DNA: TGTGCCAGCAGACCGGACAGGGGGGCCTACGAGCAGTACTTC.

The rearrangement uses TRBV15 and TRBJ1-1; D is unclear. The CDR3 has 14 amino acids. The V end was cut by 8 bases, the J end by 0 bases, with 13 bases between. Germline V CDR1 and CDR2: LNHNV, YYDKDF (reference sequence). CDR3 in amino acids: CATRAGRMNTEAFF. In DNA form, the CDR3 reads TGTGCCACCCGAGCCGGCAGGATGAACACTGAAGCTTTCTTT.

V usage is TRBV7-9 and J usage is TRBJ1-5; no firm D call. V lost 1 base, J lost 5 bases, and 12 bases lay in between. The CDR3 loop spans 15 amino acids. Germline V gene sequence: CDR1 SEHNR, CDR2 FQNEAQ (reference sequence). The CDR3 loop reads CASSLGAAGHQPQHF. DNA of the CDR3: TGTGCCAGCAGCTTAGGGGCGGCAGGCCATCAGCCCCAGCATTTT.

This chain links TRBV30 with TRBJ2-5; TRBD2 aligns across 7 bases. Unmatched junction bases numbered 9, after V lost 3 bases and J lost 2 bases. This CDR3 has 15 amino acids. Per the germline V gene, CDR1 is GTSNPN and CDR2 is SVGIG (reference sequence). For the CDR3, the DNA is TGTGCCTGGAGGGCCGGGAGGCGGGGGCAAGAGACCCAGTACTTC. It specifies CAWRAGRRGQETQYF.

The chain joins TRBV30 to TRBJ1-4, with a possible D match to TRBD1 (5 bases). Per the germline V gene, CDR1 is GTSNPN and CDR2 is SVGIG (reference sequence). The CDR3 contains 16 residues. Trimming took 4 bases from V and 3 from J, leaving 18 bases between them. The CDR3 DNA sequence: TGTGCCTGGATTCCGACGGGGGAGGAAGCTAATGAAAAACTGTTTTTT. The encoded protein is CAWIPTGEEANEKLFF.

The J gene is TRBJ2-2, the V gene TRBV9; 7 bases line up with TRBD1. CDR1 SGDLS and CDR2 YYNGEE come from the germline V gene. CDR3 length equals 14 residues. With 0 bases clipped from V and 7 bases from J, the junction kept 3 bases outside the gene matches. CDR3 sequence reads: CASSVAQGNGELFF. The CDR3 bases are TGTGCCAGCAGCGTAGCACAGGGGAACGGGGAGCTGTTTTTT. Looking up the rest from reference TRBV9 and TRBJ2-2 gives the full variable domain: DSGVTQTPKHLITATGQRVTLRCSPRSGDLSVYWYQQSLDQGLQFLIQYYNGEERAKGNILERFSAQQFPDLHSELNLSSLELGDSALYFCASSVAQGNGELFFGEGSRLTVL.

The chain combines TRBV27 with TRBJ2-3; D perhaps matches TRBD2 (6 bases). V was pared by 7 bases and J by 2 bases, with 19 bases between. This CDR3 has 16 amino acids. Looked up from germline, CDR1 is MNHEY and CDR2 is SMNVEV (reference sequence). The CDR3 region is CASTLPAGPLTDTQYF. CDR3 sequence (DNA): TGTGCCAGCACACTCCCTGCGGGGCCACTCACAGATACGCAGTATTTT.

The J gene is TRBJ2-7, the V gene TRBV5-1; 8 nucleotides align to TRBD2. V dropped 4 bases and J dropped 3; count of bases not matched to a gene: 3. This CDR3 comprises 13 residues. Per the germline V gene, CDR1 is SGHRS and CDR2 is YFSETQ. This CDR3 reads CASSIAGGYEQYF. The CDR3 nucleotides read TGCGCCAGCAGCATCGCGGGGGGCTACGAGCAGTACTTC. Complete variable domain (other parts from reference TRBV5-1 and TRBJ2-7): KAGVTQTPRYLIKTRGQQVTLSCSPISGHRSVSWYQQTPGQGLQFLFEYFSETQRNKGNFPGRFSGRQFSNSRSEMNVSTLELGDSALYLCASSIAGGYEQYFGPGTRLTVT.

CDR3 loop: CASSLARMGRNEQFF. CDR3 sequence (DNA): TGTGCCAGCAGCTTAGCTAGGATGGGGCGGAATGAGCAGTTCTTC. This chain uses TRBV7-8 with TRBJ2-1; D may be TRBD1 (5 bases). From germline, CDR1 is SGHVS and CDR2 FQNEAQ. With 0 bases removed from V and 7 bases from J, the gap between germline ends came to 13 bases. CDR3 length equals 15 residues.

The chain has TRBV21-1 and TRBJ2-5; the D call in the table, TRBD1, was not verified against the DNA. TRBV21-1 is assigned pseudogene status. This CDR3 is 14 amino acids long. The CDR3 sequence: CASRTGQGVETQYF. The CDR3 DNA is TGTGCCAGCAGAACCGGACAGGGAGTAGAGACCCAGTACTTC.

The chain recombines TRBV5-4 with TRBJ1-1; maybe TRBD1 (5 bases). Germline CDR1 reads SGHNT; CDR2 reads YYREEE (reference sequence). The CDR3 runs 14 residues. The V and J ends lost 4 bases and 4 bases respectively, with 14 bases between them. The CDR3 DNA reads TGTGCCAGCAGCCCCCAGGGTGGGAGCACTGAAGCTTTCTTT. Protein product: CASSPQGGSTEAFF. The complete variable domain, with remaining parts taken from reference TRBV5-4 and TRBJ1-1, reads ETGVTQSPTHLIKTRGQQVTLRCSSQSGHNTVSWYQQALGQGPQFIFQYYREEENGRGNFPPRFSGLQFPNYSSELNVNALELDDSALYLCASSPQGGSTEAFFGQGTRLTVV.

This chain links TRBV6-5 with TRBJ2-7; D uncertain. Germline V gives CDR1 MNHEY, CDR2 SVGAGI. The CDR3 has 12 amino acids. The ends were cut back, 2 bases at V and 3 bases at J, with 5 bases in the middle. CDR3 DNA sequence: TGTGCCAGCAGTTACAACATCTACGAGCAGTACTTC. Its protein product is CASSYNIYEQYF.